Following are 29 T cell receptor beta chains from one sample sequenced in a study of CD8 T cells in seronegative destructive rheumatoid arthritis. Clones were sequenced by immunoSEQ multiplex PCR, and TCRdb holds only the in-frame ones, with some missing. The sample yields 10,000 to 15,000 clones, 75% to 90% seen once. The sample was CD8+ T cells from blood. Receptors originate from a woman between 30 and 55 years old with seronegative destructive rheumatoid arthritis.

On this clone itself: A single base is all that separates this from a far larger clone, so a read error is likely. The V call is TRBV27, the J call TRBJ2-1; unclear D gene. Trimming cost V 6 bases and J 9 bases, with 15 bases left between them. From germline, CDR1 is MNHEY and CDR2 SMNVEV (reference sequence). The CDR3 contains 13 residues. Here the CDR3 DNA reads TGTGCCAGCAGCCATACAGCCGTCGGTGAGCAGTTCTTC. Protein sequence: CASSHTAVGEQFF.

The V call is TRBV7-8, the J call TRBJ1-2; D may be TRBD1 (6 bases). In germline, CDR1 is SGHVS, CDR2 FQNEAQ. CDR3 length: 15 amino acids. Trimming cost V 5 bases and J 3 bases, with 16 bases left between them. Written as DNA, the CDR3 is TGTGCCAGCAGCGGCCCAGGGGTTATGGACTATGGCTACACCTTC. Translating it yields CASSGPGVMDYGYTF.

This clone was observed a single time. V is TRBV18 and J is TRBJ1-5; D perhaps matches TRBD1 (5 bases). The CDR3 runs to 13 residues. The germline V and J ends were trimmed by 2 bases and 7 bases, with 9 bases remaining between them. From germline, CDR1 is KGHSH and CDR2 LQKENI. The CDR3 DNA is TGTGCCAGCTCACCATCAGGGAGGCAGCCCCAGCATTTT. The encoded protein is CASSPSGRQPQHF.

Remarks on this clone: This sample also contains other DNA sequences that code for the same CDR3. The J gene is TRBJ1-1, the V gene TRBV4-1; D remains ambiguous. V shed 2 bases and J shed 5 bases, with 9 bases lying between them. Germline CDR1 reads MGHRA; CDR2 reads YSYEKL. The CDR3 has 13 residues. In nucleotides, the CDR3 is TGCGCCAGCAGCCAACGAGAGGTGACTGAAGCTTTCTTT. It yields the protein CASSQREVTEAFF.

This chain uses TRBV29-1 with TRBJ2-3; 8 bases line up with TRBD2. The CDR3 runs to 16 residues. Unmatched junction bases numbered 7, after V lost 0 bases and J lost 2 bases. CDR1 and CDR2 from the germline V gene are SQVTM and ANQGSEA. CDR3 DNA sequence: TGCAGCGTTGAAGATCGAGGCGGGGGGTCCACAGATACGCAGTATTTT. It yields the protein CSVEDRGGGSTDTQYF.

CDR3 amino acids: CASSERTGEAAPLHF. The CDR3 DNA reads as TGTGCCAGCAGCGAGAGAACAGGGGAAGCGGCACCCCTCCACTTT. The J gene is TRBJ1-6, the V gene TRBV9, with 7 nucleotides matching TRBD1. Germline V gives CDR1 SGDLS, CDR2 YYNGEE. CDR3 length: 15 residues. The trim removed 3 bases at V and 11 bases at J, leaving 11 bases unmatched. The variable domain in full, completed from reference TRBV9 and TRBJ1-6, reads DSGVTQTPKHLITATGQRVTLRCSPRSGDLSVYWYQQSLDQGLQFLIQYYNGEERAKGNILERFSAQQFPDLHSELNLSSLELGDSALYFCASSERTGEAAPLHFGNGTRLTVT.

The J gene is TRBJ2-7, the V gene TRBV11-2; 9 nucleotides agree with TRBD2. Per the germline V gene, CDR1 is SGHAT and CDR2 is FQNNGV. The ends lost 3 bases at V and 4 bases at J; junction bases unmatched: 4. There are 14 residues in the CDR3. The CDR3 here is CASSFNAGGYEQYV. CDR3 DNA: TGTGCCAGCAGCTTTAACGCGGGAGGGTACGAGCAGTACGTC.

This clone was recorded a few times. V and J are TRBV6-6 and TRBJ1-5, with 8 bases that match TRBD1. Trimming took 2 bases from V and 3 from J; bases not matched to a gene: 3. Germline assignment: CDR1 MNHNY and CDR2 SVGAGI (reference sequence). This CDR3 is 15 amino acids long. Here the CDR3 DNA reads TGTGCCAGCAGTTACCCGGACAGGGTCAATCAGCCCCAGCATTTT. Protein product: CASSYPDRVNQPQHF.

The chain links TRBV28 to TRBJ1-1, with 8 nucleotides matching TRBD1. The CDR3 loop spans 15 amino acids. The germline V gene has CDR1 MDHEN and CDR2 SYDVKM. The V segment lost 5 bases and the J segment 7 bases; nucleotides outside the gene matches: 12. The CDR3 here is CASSMRTGYVGEAFF. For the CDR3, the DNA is TGTGCCAGCAGTATGCGGACAGGGTACGTGGGTGAAGCTTTCTTT.

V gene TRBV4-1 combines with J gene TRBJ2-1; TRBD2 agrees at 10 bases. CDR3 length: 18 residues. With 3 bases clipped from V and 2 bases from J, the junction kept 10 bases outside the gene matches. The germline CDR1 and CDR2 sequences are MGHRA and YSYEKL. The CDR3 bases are TGCGCCAGCAGCCACCCGCGAGCGGGGGGGGATCCCTACAATGAGCAGTTCTTC. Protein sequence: CASSHPRAGGDPYNEQFF.

CDR3 sequence: CASSEDRGQGNQPQHF. In DNA form, the CDR3 reads TGTGCCAGCAGTGAGGACAGGGGTCAGGGCAATCAGCCCCAGCATTTT. V usage is TRBV6-1 and J usage is TRBJ1-5; 9 nucleotides align to TRBD1. In germline, CDR1 is MNHNS, CDR2 SASEGT. V shed 3 bases, J shed 2 bases, and the junction held 5 bases outside the gene matches. CDR3 length equals 16 residues.

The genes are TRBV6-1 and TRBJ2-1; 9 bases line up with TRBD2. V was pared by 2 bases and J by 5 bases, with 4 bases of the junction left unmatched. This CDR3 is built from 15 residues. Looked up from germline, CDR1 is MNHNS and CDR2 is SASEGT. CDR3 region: CASSEKRGANNEQFF. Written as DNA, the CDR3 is TGTGCCAGCAGTGAAAAGCGGGGGGCCAACAATGAGCAGTTCTTC.

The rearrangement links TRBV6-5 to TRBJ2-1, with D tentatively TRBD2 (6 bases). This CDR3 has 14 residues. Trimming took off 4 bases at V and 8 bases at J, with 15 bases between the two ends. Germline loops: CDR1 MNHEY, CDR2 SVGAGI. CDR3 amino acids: CASSLSGGFDEQFF. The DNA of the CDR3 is TGTGCCAGCAGTTTATCCGGGGGTTTCGATGAGCAGTTCTTC.

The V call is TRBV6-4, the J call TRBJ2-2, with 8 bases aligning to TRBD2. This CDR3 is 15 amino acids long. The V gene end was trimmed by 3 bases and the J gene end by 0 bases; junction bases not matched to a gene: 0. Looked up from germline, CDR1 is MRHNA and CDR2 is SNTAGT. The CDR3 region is CASSERGANTGELFF. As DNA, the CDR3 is TGTGCCAGCAGTGAGCGGGGGGCGAACACCGGGGAGCTGTTTTTT.

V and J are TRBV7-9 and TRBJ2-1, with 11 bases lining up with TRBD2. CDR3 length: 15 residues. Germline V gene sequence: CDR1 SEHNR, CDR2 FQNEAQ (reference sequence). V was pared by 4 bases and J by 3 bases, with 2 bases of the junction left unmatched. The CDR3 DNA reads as TGTGCCAGCAGCTCCGGGACTAGCGGCTACAATGAGCAGTTCTTC. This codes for CASSSGTSGYNEQFF.

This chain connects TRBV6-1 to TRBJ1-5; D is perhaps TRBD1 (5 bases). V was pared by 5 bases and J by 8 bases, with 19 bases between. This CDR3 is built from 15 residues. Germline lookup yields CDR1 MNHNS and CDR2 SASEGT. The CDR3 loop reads CASSSAMGGSEPQHF. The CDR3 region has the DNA TGTGCCAGCAGTTCCGCTATGGGGGGGTCGGAGCCCCAGCATTTT.

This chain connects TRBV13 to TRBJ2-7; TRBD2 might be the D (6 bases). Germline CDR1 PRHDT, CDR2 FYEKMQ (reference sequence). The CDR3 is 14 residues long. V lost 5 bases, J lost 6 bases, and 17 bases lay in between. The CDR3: CASSQRDLKAEQYV. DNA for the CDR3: TGTGCCAGCAGCCAAAGGGACTTAAAGGCCGAGCAGTACGTC.

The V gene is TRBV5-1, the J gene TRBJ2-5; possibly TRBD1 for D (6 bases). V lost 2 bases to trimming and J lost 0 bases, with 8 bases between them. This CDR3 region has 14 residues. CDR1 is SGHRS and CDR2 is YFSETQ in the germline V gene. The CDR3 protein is CASSLGGYQETQYF. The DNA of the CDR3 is TGCGCCAGCAGCTTAGGGGGTTACCAAGAGACCCAGTACTTC. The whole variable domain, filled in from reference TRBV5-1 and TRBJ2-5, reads KAGVTQTPRYLIKTRGQQVTLSCSPISGHRSVSWYQQTPGQGLQFLFEYFSETQRNKGNFPGRFSGRQFSNSRSEMNVSTLELGDSALYLCASSLGGYQETQYFGPGTRLLVL.

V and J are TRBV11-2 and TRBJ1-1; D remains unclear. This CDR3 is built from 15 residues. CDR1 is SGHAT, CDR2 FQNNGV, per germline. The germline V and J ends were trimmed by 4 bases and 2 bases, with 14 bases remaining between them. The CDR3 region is CASSWASGGNTEAFF. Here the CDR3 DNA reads TGTGCCAGCAGCTGGGCTAGTGGAGGAAACACTGAAGCTTTCTTT.

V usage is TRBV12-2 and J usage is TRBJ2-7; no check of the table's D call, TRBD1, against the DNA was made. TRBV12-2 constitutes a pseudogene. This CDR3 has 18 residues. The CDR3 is CASRFVRQGLLSSYEQYV. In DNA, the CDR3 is TGTGCAAGTCGCTTTGTTCGTCAGGGGTTACTCAGCTCCTACGAGCAGTACGTC.

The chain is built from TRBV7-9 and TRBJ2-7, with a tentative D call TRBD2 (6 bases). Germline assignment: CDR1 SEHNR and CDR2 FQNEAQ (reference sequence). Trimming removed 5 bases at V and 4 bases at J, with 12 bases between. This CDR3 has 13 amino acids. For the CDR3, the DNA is TGTGCCAGCAGCCATGCCGGGACTTACGAGCAGTACTTC. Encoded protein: CASSHAGTYEQYF. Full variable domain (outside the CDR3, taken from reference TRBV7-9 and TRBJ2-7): DTGVSQNPRHKITKRGQNVTFRCDPISEHNRLYWYRQTLGQGPEFLTYFQNEAQLEKSRLLSDRFSAERPKGSFSTLEIQRTEQGDSAMYLCASSHAGTYEQYFGPGTRLTVT.

CDR3 in DNA: TGTGCCAGCAGTTACGCAGGGTACGAGCAGTACTTC. Protein sequence: CASSYAGYEQYF. The rearrangement uses TRBV6-5 and TRBJ2-7; D might be TRBD1 (5 bases). The CDR3 has 12 amino acids. The germline gives CDR1 MNHEY, CDR2 SVGAGI. V lost 2 bases to trimming and J lost 4 bases, with 6 bases between them.

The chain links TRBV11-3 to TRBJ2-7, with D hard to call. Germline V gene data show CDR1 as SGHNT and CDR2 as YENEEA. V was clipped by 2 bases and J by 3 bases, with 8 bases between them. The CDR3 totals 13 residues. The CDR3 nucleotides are TGTGCCAGCAGCTTATTCGGTGGCTACGAGCAGTACTTC. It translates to CASSLFGGYEQYF.

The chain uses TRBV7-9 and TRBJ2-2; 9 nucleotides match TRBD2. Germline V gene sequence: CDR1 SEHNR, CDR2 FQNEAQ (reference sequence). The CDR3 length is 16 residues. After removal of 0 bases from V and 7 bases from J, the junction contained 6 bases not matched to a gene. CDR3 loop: CASSLARGGFFGELFF. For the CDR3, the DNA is TGTGCCAGCAGCTTAGCGCGGGGGGGCTTCTTCGGGGAGCTGTTTTTT.

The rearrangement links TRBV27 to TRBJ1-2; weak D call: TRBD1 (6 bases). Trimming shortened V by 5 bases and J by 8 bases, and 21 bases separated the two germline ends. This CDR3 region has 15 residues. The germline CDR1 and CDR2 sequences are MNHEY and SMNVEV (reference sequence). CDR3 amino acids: CASSPGTTGKGGYTF. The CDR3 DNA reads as TGTGCCAGCAGTCCAGGGACAACAGGAAAAGGAGGCTACACCTTC.

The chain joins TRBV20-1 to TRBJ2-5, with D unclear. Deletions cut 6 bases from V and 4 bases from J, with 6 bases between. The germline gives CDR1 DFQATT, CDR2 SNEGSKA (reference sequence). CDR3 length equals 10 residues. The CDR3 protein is CSARVETQYF. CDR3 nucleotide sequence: TGCAGTGCGCGAGTAGAGACCCAGTACTTC.

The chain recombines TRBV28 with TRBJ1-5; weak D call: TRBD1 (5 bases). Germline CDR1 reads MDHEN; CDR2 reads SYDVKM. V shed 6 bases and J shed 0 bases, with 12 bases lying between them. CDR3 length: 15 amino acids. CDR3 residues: CASSQDIFSNQPQHF. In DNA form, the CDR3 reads TGTGCCAGCAGCCAGGACATCTTTAGCAATCAGCCCCAGCATTTT.

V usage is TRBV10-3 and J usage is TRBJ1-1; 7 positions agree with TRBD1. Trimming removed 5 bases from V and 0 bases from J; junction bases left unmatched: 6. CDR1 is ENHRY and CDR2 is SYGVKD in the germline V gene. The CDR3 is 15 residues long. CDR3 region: CAISFGTDMNTEAFF. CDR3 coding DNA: TGTGCCATCAGTTTCGGGACAGACATGAACACTGAAGCTTTCTTT.

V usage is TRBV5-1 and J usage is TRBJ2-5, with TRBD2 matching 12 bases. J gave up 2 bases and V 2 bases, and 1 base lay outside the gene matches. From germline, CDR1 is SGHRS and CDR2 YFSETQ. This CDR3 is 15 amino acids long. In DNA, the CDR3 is TGCGCCAGCAGCTTAACTAGCGGGGGGCAAGAGACCCAGTACTTC. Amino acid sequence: CASSLTSGGQETQYF.